The clone carrying this T cell receptor beta chain was detected ten times or more. TCRdb ran MiXCR on the 5' RACE reads and lists one entry per CDR3 protein. The sample yields roughly 48,000 distinct CDR3 sequences, about 7% seen once. This record belongs to a study of CD8 T cells in ankylosing spondylitis. The sequence derives from a female donor with ankylosing spondylitis or in good health (not recorded which). The sequenced material came from blood, either unsorted or a sorted T cell fraction (not recorded which).

Here the CDR3 DNA reads TGTGCCAGCAGTTTTACGGGGGCCGACACTGAAGCTTTCTTT. Translation gives CASSFTGADTEAFF. V usage is TRBV27 and J usage is TRBJ1-1; tentatively, D is TRBD1 (6 bases). V was pared by 3 bases and J by 3 bases, with 11 bases between. Germline loops: CDR1 MNHEY, CDR2 SMNVEV (reference sequence). This CDR3 region has 14 residues.